What follows describes a single T cell receptor beta chain. These data come from a study of CD8 T cells in Susac syndrome. The germline V gene has CDR1 SGDLS and CDR2 YYNGEE. V was trimmed by 0 bases and J by 3 bases, leaving 6 bases between them. CDR3 length: 13 amino acids. Random hexamers were used to reverse transcribe roughly 0.45 to 1 ug of RNA. Multiplex immunoSEQ PCR targeted 54 Vbeta and 13 Jbeta TCR beta segments. One entry per CDR3 protein results from TCRdb running MiXCR on the immunoSEQ multiplex PCR reads. Of fewer than 150,000 distinct CDR3 sequences listed, under 95% are singletons. The sequenced sample consisted of CD8+ T cells from PBMCs. The chain joins TRBV9 to TRBJ1-1; D ambiguous. This sequence originates from a human donor with multiple sclerosis. CDR3: CASSVEGDTEAFF. The CDR3 bases are TGTGCCAGCAGCGTAGAGGGAGACACTGAAGCTTTCTTT.